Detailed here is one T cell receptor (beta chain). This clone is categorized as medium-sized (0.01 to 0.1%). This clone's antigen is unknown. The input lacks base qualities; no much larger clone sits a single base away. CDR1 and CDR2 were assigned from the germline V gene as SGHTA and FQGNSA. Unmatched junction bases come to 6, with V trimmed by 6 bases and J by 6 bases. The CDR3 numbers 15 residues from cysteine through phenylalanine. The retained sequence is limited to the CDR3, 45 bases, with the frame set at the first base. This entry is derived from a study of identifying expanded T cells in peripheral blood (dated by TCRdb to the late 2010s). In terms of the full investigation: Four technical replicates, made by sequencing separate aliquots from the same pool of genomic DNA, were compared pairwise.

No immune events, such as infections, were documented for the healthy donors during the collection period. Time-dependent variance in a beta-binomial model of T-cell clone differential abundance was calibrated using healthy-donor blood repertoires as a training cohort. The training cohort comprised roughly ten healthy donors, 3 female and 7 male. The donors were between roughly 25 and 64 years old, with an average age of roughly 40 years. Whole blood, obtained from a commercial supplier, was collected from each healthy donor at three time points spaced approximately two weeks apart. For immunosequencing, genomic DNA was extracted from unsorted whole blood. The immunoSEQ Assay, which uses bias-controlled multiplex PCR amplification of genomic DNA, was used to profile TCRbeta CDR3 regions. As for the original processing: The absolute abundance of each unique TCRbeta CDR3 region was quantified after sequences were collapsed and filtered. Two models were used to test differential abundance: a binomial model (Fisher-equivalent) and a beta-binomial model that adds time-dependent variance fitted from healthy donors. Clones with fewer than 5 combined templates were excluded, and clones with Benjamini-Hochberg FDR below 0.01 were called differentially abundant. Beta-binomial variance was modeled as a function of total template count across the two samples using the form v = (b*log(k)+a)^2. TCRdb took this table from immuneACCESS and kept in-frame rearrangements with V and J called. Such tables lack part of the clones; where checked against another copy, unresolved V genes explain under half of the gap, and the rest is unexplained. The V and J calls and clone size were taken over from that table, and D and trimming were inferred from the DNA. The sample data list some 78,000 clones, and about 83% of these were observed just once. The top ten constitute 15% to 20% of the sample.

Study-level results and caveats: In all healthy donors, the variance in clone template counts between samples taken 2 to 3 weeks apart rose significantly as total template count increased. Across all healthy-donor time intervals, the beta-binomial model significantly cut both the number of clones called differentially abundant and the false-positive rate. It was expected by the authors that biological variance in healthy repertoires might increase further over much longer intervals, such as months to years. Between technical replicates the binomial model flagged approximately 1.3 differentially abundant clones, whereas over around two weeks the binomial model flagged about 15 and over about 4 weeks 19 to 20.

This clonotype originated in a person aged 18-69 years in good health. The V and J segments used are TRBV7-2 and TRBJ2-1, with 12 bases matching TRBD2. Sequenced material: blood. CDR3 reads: CASRPLAGGANEQFF. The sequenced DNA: TGTGCCAGCAGACCCCTAGCGGGAGGGGCCAATGAGCAGTTCTTC.